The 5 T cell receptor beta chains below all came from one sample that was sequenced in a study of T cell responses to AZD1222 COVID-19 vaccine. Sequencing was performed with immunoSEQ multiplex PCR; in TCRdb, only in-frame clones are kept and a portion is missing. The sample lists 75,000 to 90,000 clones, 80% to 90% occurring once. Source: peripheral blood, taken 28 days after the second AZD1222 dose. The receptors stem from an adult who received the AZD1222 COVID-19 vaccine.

CDR3 coding DNA: TGTGCCAGCAGTCCCGGCGGCTCAGGGAGTCCTGGAAACACCATATATTTT. It is translated as CASSPGGSGSPGNTIYF. This sequence joins TRBV28 and TRBJ1-3, with a tentative D call TRBD1 (5 bases). Germline loops: CDR1 MDHEN, CDR2 SYDVKM. This CDR3 spans 17 amino acids. Trimming shortened V by 5 bases and J by 2 bases, and 19 bases separated the two germline ends.

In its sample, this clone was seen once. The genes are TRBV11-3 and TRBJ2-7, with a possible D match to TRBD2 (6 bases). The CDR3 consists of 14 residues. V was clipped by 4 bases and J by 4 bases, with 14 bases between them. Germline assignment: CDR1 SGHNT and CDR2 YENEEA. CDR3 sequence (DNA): TGTGCCAGCAGCTCGACCCCTAGCGCATACGAGCAGTACTTC. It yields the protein CASSSTPSAYEQYF.

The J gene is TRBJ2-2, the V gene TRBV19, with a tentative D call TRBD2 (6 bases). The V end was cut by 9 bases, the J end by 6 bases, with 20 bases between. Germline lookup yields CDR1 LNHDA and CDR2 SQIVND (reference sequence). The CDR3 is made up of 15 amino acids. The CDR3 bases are TGTGCCAGCACTAGGGAGGTTCGCCGGGCCGGGGAGCTGTTTTTT. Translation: CASTREVRRAGELFF. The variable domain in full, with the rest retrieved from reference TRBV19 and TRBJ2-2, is DGGITQSPKYLFRKEGQNVTLSCEQNLNHDAMYWYRQDPGQGLRLIYYSQIVNDFQKGDIAEGYSVSREKKESFPLTVTSAQKNPTAFYLCASTREVRRAGELFFGEGSRLTVL.

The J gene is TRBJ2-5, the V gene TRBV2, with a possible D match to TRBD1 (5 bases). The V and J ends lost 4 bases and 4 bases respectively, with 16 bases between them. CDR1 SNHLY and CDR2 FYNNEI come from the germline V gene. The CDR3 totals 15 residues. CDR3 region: CASSGVRAPGETQYF. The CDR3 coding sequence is TGTGCCAGCAGTGGGGTCAGGGCTCCAGGAGAGACCCAGTACTTC.

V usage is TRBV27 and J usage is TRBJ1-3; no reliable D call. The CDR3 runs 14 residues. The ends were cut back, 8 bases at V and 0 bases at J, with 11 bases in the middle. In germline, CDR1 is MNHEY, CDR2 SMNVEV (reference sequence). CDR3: CASAAESSGNTIYF. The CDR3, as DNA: TGTGCCAGCGCCGCGGAGAGCTCTGGAAACACCATATATTTT.